Below are 5 T cell receptor beta chains sequenced from a single sample in a study of T-cell reconstitution after alpha-beta-depleted transplantation in children. Unique molecular identifiers were incorporated into the prepared TCRbeta library. A single record per CDR3 protein comes from TCRdb applying MiXCR to the PCR reads. This table holds 600,000 to 700,000 distinct CDR3 sequences, around 17% found once. The sample was PBMCs from the stem cell graft donor, taken from the stem cell graft. The receptors come from a human donor who donated a stem cell graft to a child with acute myeloid leukemia.

This clonotype was seen repeatedly, ten times or more. The chain couples TRBV20-1 to TRBJ2-7; 7 bases line up with TRBD1. J was trimmed by 4 bases and V by 3 bases; bases with no gene match: 9. CDR3 length: 14 amino acids. Germline V lookup: CDR1 DFQATT, CDR2 SNEGSKA (reference sequence). CDR3 sequence (DNA): TGCAGTGCTAGTTCCCAGGGGGTGGGTTACGAGCAGTACGTC. Translating it yields CSASSQGVGYEQYV.

A remark on this clonotype: With a much larger clone just one base away, this may be a read error. As the CDR3 is not closed by the conserved phenylalanine or tryptophan, this likely results from a read error. The CDR3 is CSASPGQGLQETQYC. The CDR3 DNA sequence: TGCAGTGCTTCTCCGGGACAGGGCCTCCAAGAGACCCAGTACTGC. The chain joins TRBV20-1 to TRBJ2-5, with 9 positions matching TRBD1. The ends lost 5 bases at V and 1 base at J; junction bases unmatched: 8. CDR1 is DFQATT and CDR2 is SNEGSKA in the germline V gene (reference sequence). The CDR3 is 15 residues long.

The rearrangement joins TRBV5-1 to TRBJ2-5; 9 bases agree with TRBD1. Germline CDR1 SGHRS, CDR2 YFSETQ. V lost 0 bases to trimming and J lost 4 bases; unmatched junction nucleotides: 7. There are 16 residues in the CDR3. CDR3 amino acids: CASSLGRDRVRETQYF. Here the CDR3 DNA reads TGCGCCAGCAGCTTGGGCCGGGACAGGGTACGAGAGACCCAGTACTTC.

The chain employs TRBV25-1 and TRBJ2-1; D tentatively fits TRBD1 or TRBD2 (5 bases each). The V and J ends lost 2 bases and 9 bases respectively, with 35 bases between them. Germline values: CDR1 MGHDK, CDR2 SYGVNS. The CDR3 is made up of 21 amino acids. The CDR3 region is CASSEVPGVVSGTWGSIEQFF. DNA of the CDR3: TGTGCCAGCAGTGAAGTTCCCGGGGTCGTTTCCGGGACCTGGGGGTCTATTGAGCAGTTCTTC.

This clonotype appeared a few times. The chain combines TRBV20-1 with TRBJ1-5, with 8 bases lining up with TRBD1. The germline gives CDR1 DFQATT, CDR2 SNEGSKA (reference sequence). There are 15 residues in the CDR3. The ends lost 1 base at V and 4 bases at J; junction bases unmatched: 6. CDR3: CSARGLTGANQPQHF. As DNA, the CDR3 is TGCAGTGCTAGAGGTCTGACAGGGGCAAATCAGCCCCAGCATTTT.